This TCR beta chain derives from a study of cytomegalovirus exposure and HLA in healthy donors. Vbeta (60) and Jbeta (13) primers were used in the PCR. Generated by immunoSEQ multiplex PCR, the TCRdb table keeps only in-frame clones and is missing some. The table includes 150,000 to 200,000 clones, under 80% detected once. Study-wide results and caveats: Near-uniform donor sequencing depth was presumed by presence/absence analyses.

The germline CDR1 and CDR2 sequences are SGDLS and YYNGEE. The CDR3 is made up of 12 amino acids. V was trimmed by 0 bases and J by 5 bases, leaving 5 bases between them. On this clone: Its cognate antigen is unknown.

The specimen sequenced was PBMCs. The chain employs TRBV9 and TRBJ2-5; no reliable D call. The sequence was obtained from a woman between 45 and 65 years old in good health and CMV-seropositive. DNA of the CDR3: TGTGCCAGCAGCGTAGATGCGGAGACCCAGTACTTC. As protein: CASSVDAETQYF.